The 16 T cell receptor beta chains presented below share a single source sample, sequenced in a study of prognosis after radiotherapy for stage I lung cancer. Genomic DNA was the source, and TCR beta CDR3 was amplified from it by two-round multiplex PCR. Specific primers for each TRBV and TRBJ gene were what first-round PCR used. TCRdb re-called the multiplex PCR reads through MiXCR, storing one row per CDR3 protein. The data show around 26,000 distinct CDR3 sequences, around 45% seen once. Sequences were derived from PBMCs, sampled before or after stereotactic body radiation therapy (not recorded which). All receptors derive from a donor of 50 years or more with non-small cell lung cancer.

This clonotype was counted ten times or more. The chain links TRBV12-3 or TRBV12-4 to TRBJ2-1; possibly TRBD1 for D (5 bases). This CDR3 is 13 amino acids long. V lost 1 base and J lost 10, with 11 bases in between. CDR3 bases: TGTGCCAGCAGTTTAGGGGGCCTGGTGGAGCAGTTCTTC. It encodes CASSLGGLVEQFF.

This clonotype was seen at least ten times. The chain combines TRBV6-4 with TRBJ2-1; 8 bases agree with TRBD2. The CDR3 has 15 residues. Germline-derived CDR1 and CDR2 are MRHNA and SNTAGT. J gave up 0 bases and V 6 bases, and 4 bases lay outside the gene matches. CDR3 sequence: CASRLAASSYNEQFF. CDR3 coding DNA: TGTGCCAGCAGACTAGCGGCTAGCTCCTACAATGAGCAGTTCTTC.

The chain employs TRBV6-1 and TRBJ2-5, with 11 bases lining up with TRBD2. CDR3 length: 18 residues. Germline-derived CDR1 and CDR2 are MNHNS and SASEGT. The junction had 12 bases not matched to a gene; V was cut back by 6 bases and J by 0 bases. CDR3 in DNA: TGTGCCAGCAGATCCACCCTCTATAGCGGGGGGGACCAAGAGACCCAGTACTTC. Protein product: CASRSTLYSGGDQETQYF.

This clonotype has a count of ten or more. This is likely a read error, given that the CDR3 carries no conserved phenylalanine or tryptophan at its end. The rearrangement links TRBV28 to TRBJ1-6; D is possibly TRBD1 (5 bases). Germline values: CDR1 MDHEN, CDR2 SYDVKM. This CDR3 contains 16 residues. The CDR3 sequence is CASSLVPGQGNSPLHS. In DNA, the CDR3 is TGTGCCAGCAGTTTAGTTCCTGGTCAGGGTAATTCACCTCTCCACTCT.

Notes on this clonotype: The CDR3 ends on some other residue instead of the conserved phenylalanine or tryptophan, so this is likely a read error. CDR3 DNA: TGTGCCAGCAGCCACATCTTTACTAGCGGAAACAATGAGCAGTTCTTA. This codes for CASSHIFTSGNNEQFL. The genes are TRBV6-1 and TRBJ2-1, with TRBD2 identical over 8 bases. Trimming at V came to 6 bases and at J to 5 bases, leaving 12 bases not matched to a gene. This CDR3 contains 16 residues. Per the germline V gene, CDR1 is MNHNS and CDR2 is SASEGT.

Remarks on this clonotype: A read error is possible here, since a much larger clone lies one base away. The genes are TRBV15 and TRBJ2-5; D is perhaps TRBD2 (5 bases). The germline gives CDR1 LNHNV, CDR2 YYDKDF (reference sequence). V was clipped by 1 base and J by 7 bases, with 16 bases between them. The CDR3 has 15 amino acids. The CDR3 protein is CATSRGGQVVRTQYF. The DNA for the CDR3 is TGTGCCACCAGCAGAGGAGGGCAGGTGGTCCGGACCCAGTACTTC.

Details on this clonotype: It differs at one base from a far larger clone, so likely a read error. The chain couples TRBV6-4 to TRBJ2-2, with D maybe TRBD1 (6 bases). The V end lost 6 bases, the J end lost 7 bases, and 15 bases lay between the germline ends. The CDR3 is 14 residues long. The V gene's germline CDR1 is MRHNA and CDR2 SNTAGT. CDR3: CASRGQGINGELFF. The DNA for the CDR3 is TGTGCCAGCAGGGGGCAGGGGATCAACGGGGAGCTGTTTTTT.

At least ten counts were recorded for this clonotype. The CDR3 spells CASSRTQGAFYEQYF. The CDR3 bases are TGTGCCAGCAGTCGCACACAGGGGGCGTTCTACGAGCAGTACTTC. V gene TRBV5-4 combines with J gene TRBJ2-7; TRBD1 matches 9 bases. This CDR3 contains 15 residues. The V gene's germline CDR1 is SGHNT and CDR2 YYREEE (reference sequence). The trim removed 5 bases at V and 3 bases at J, leaving 9 bases unmatched.

This clonotype was counted a few times. The chain couples TRBV11-3 to TRBJ2-2; D possibly corresponds to TRBD1 (5 bases). CDR1 and CDR2 from the germline V gene are SGHNT and YENEEA. Trimming left V 5 bases short and J 3 bases short, with 19 bases between. This CDR3 has 17 amino acids. CDR3 DNA sequence: TGTGCCAGCAGCCCAGAAACCCCAGACAGCTACACCGGGGAGCTGTTTTTT. Amino acid sequence: CASSPETPDSYTGELFF.

The table lists this clonotype with a few counts. The conserved closing phenylalanine or tryptophan is absent in this CDR3, likely reflecting a read error. This chain connects TRBV9 to TRBJ2-2; the D is unclear. Germline V gene sequence: CDR1 SGDLS, CDR2 YYNGEE. The CDR3 has 15 residues. In DNA form, the CDR3 reads TGTGCCAACAGCGTTGGGCGGCCTGACACCGGGGAGCTGTTTTCT. Amino acid sequence: CANSVGRPDTGELFS.

This clonotype has a single count. Its ends do not fully match the called genes, so a read error is possible. The chain couples TRBV15 to TRBJ2-7, with D perhaps TRBD1 (6 bases). The CDR3 sequence is 17 residues long. Per germline, CDR1 LNHNV and CDR2 YYDKDF (reference sequence). The CDR3 nucleotides are TGTGCCACCAACAGAGATGGCCAGCGCAGGGGCTCCTACGATCAGTACTTC. It translates to CATNRDGQRRGSYDQYF.

This clonotype was observed at least ten times. V usage is TRBV9 and J usage is TRBJ2-2, with 7 nucleotides matching TRBD1. The CDR3 runs to 15 residues. Looked up from germline, CDR1 is SGDLS and CDR2 is YYNGEE. Trimming at V came to 3 bases and at J to 6 bases, leaving 8 bases not matched to a gene. The CDR3 region has the DNA TGTGCCAGCAGCGCCTTGGGACAGTCCCCCGGGGAGCTGTTTTTT. This translates into CASSALGQSPGELFF.

This clonotype was seen at least ten times. The chain carries TRBV6-5 and TRBJ2-1, with 11 bases identical to TRBD2. CDR3 length equals 16 residues. The V gene end was trimmed by 4 bases and the J gene end by 4 bases; junction bases not matched to a gene: 6. CDR1 and CDR2 from the germline V gene are MNHEY and SVGAGI. The CDR3 spells CASSSNIAGGYNEQFF. The DNA for the CDR3 is TGTGCCAGCAGTTCAAATATAGCGGGGGGGTACAATGAGCAGTTCTTC.

The chain is built from TRBV28 and TRBJ1-2; 7 positions match TRBD1. Germline V gives CDR1 MDHEN, CDR2 SYDVKM. The ends lost 6 bases at V and 5 bases at J; junction bases unmatched: 12. The CDR3 consists of 15 residues. CDR3 loop: CASSQGDSETYGYTF. The CDR3 DNA reads as TGTGCCAGCAGCCAAGGGGACAGCGAAACGTATGGCTACACCTTC.

This chain uses TRBV5-1 with TRBJ2-1; a weak D match, TRBD1 (6 bases). CDR3 size: 16 residues. The germline V gene has CDR1 SGHRS and CDR2 YFSETQ. Between the trimmed V and J ends, which lost 0 bases and 4 bases, there was a span of 14 bases. CDR3 nucleotides: TGCGCCAGCAGCTTGGTTGTGGGGACAAGTTACAATGAGCAGTTCTTC. Its translation: CASSLVVGTSYNEQFF.

In its sample, this clonotype was seen many times. The genes are TRBV7-2 and TRBJ1-2, with a possible D match to TRBD1 (5 bases). CDR3 length: 13 amino acids. Trimming removed 10 bases at V and 6 bases at J, with 18 bases between. The germline gives CDR1 SGHTA, CDR2 FQGNSA. CDR3 amino acids: CATTPLGGNGYTF. The CDR3, as DNA: TGTGCCACCACCCCTCTCGGGGGGAATGGCTACACCTTC.